The 26 T cell receptor beta chains in this list originate from one sample, sequenced in a study of response to subunit inactivated influenza vaccine. Using its own MiXCR run on the RT-PCR reads, TCRdb lists one record per CDR3 protein. Of 600,000 to 850,000 distinct CDR3 sequences listed, 11% to 15% were seen once; the top ten hold 7.6%. Sequenced here: PBMCs from blood, sampled approximately 15 days before vaccination. The source of these receptors is a man between 50 and 59 years old who received an inactivated influenza vaccine.

This clonotype was seen ten or more times. The chain is built from TRBV29-1 and TRBJ2-7; 12 bases are shared with TRBD1. The CDR3 spans 16 residues. The ends lost 6 bases at V and 3 bases at J; junction bases unmatched: 12. The V gene's germline CDR1 is SQVTM and CDR2 ANQGSEA. CDR3 sequence: CSVGGQGASGSYEQYF. DNA of the CDR3: TGCAGCGTCGGGGGACAGGGGGCTAGCGGGAGCTACGAGCAGTACTTC.

The chain has TRBV5-1 and TRBJ2-5; TRBD1 agrees at 9 bases. Germline V gene lookup returns CDR1 SGHRS and CDR2 YFSETQ. This CDR3 comprises 14 residues. The V gene end was trimmed by 3 bases and the J gene end by 2 bases; junction bases not matched to a gene: 2. CDR3 coding DNA: TGCGCCAGCAGCTGGGGACAGGGACAAGAGACCCAGTACTTC. Its translation is CASSWGQGQETQYF.

This chain links TRBV18 with TRBJ1-6; possible D gene TRBD1, 5 bases. The CDR3 length is 16 residues. V lost 2 bases and J lost 10, with 18 bases in between. Germline-derived CDR1 and CDR2 are KGHSH and LQKENI. CDR3 amino acids: CASSPGLRGAGSPLHF. The CDR3 DNA is TGTGCCAGCTCACCAGGATTACGAGGGGCAGGCTCACCCCTCCACTTT.

This chain joins TRBV12-3 or TRBV12-4 and TRBJ1-6; D is unclear. CDR3 length: 13 residues. V lost 5 bases and J 8 bases, leaving 10 bases between the germline ends. CDR3 in DNA: TGTGCCAGCAGTCCAATTTGGGATTCACCCCTCCACTTT. This sequence encodes CASSPIWDSPLHF.

This clonotype was seen a handful of times. This rearrangement joins TRBV29-1 to TRBJ2-1; no clear D. Trimming pared 3 bases from V and 5 bases from J, leaving 11 bases between. The CDR3 extends over 13 amino acids. Germline-derived CDR1 and CDR2 are SQVTM and ANQGSEA. The CDR3 region has the DNA TGCAGCGTTGATCTAACCTGGAACAATGAGCAGTTCTTC. Translation: CSVDLTWNNEQFF.

This clonotype was counted a few times. This chain connects TRBV20-1 to TRBJ2-2, with D perhaps TRBD1 (5 bases). Trimming left V 3 bases short and J 0 bases short, with 11 bases between. CDR1 and CDR2 from the germline V gene are DFQATT and SNEGSKA (reference sequence). CDR3 length: 15 amino acids. This CDR3 reads CSASGRVSNTGELFF. The DNA for the CDR3 is TGCAGTGCTAGTGGCAGGGTTTCGAACACCGGGGAGCTGTTTTTT.

This clonotype was detected only a few times. The chain carries TRBV7-2 and TRBJ2-1; TRBD2 matches 8 bases. CDR3 length: 14 amino acids. In germline, CDR1 is SGHTA, CDR2 FQGNSA. Unmatched junction bases numbered 4, after V lost 0 bases and J lost 9 bases. CDR3 sequence reads: CASSLARTSTEQFF. The CDR3 DNA is TGTGCCAGCAGCTTAGCGAGGACTAGCACTGAGCAGTTCTTC.

V usage is TRBV29-1 and J usage is TRBJ1-5; no firm D call. Germline assignment: CDR1 SQVTM and CDR2 ANQGSEA. The CDR3 has 14 residues. Trimming stripped 4 bases from V and 5 bases from J, with 15 bases between. The CDR3 sequence: CSVAWGDRDQPQHF. CDR3 in DNA: TGCAGCGTTGCTTGGGGAGACCGGGATCAGCCCCAGCATTTT.

This clonotype occurred once. The CDR3 reads CASSLRLAGYEQYF. In DNA, the CDR3 is TGTGCCAGCAGCCTTAGACTAGCGGGCTACGAGCAGTACTTC. This chain connects TRBV16 to TRBJ2-7; 10 positions match TRBD2. The junction had 3 bases not matched to a gene; V was cut back by 4 bases and J by 3 bases. Germline CDR1 reads KGHSY; CDR2 reads FQNENV. This CDR3 is built from 14 residues.

V is TRBV11-2 and J is TRBJ2-4; TRBD1 agrees at 9 bases. With V trimmed by 5 bases and J by 6 bases, 17 bases remained unmatched. In germline, CDR1 is SGHAT, CDR2 FQNNGV. The CDR3 covers 18 residues. In DNA form, the CDR3 reads TGTGCCAGCAGCCCTAGTGACCAACCGCCGGACAGGGGAAACATTCAGTACTTC. Translating it yields CASSPSDQPPDRGNIQYF.

This clonotype turned up a few times. The chain has TRBV12-3 or TRBV12-4 and TRBJ1-5, with D perhaps TRBD1 (5 bases). V was shortened by 5 bases and J by 4 bases, with 12 bases between the two germline ends. CDR3 length equals 14 residues. CDR3 nucleotides: TGTGCCAGCAGTATTGGGGGGGAAAATCAGCCCCAGCATTTT. Its translation is CASSIGGENQPQHF.

This clonotype was seen a handful of times. The chain combines TRBV7-8 with TRBJ1-1, with 8 nucleotides matching TRBD1. The CDR3 contains 17 residues. Unmatched junction bases numbered 11, after V lost 4 bases and J lost 1 base. Germline CDR1 and CDR2: SGHVS and FQNEAQ. Here the CDR3 DNA reads TGTGCCAGCAGCTCTAGGCGTCAGGGGGCGGAGAACACTGAAGCTTTCTTT. It encodes CASSSRRQGAENTEAFF.

V is TRBV5-1 and J is TRBJ1-1; D gene ambiguous. V was trimmed by 2 bases and J by 3 bases, leaving 11 bases between them. This CDR3 has 14 amino acids. CDR1 and CDR2 from the germline V gene are SGHRS and YFSETQ. The CDR3: CASSFSLPDTEAFF. CDR3 DNA: TGCGCCAGCAGCTTTTCTCTTCCGGACACTGAAGCTTTCTTT.

This clonotype was seen many times. The chain combines TRBV4-3 with TRBJ1-3, with D uncertain. The V and J ends lost 4 bases and 0 bases respectively, with 10 bases between them. CDR3 length: 15 residues. CDR1 is LGHNA, CDR2 YSLEER, per germline. The CDR3 sequence is CASSRDTNSGNTIYF. DNA for the CDR3: TGCGCCAGCAGCCGAGATACAAACTCTGGAAACACCATATATTTT.

The rearrangement joins TRBV27 to TRBJ2-7, with D hard to call. This CDR3 has 14 residues. V was shortened by 3 bases and J by 2 bases, with 11 bases between the two germline ends. The germline gives CDR1 MNHEY, CDR2 SMNVEV (reference sequence). The CDR3 DNA is TGTGCCAGCAGTTTGAGACCTTCCCCCTACGAGCAGTACTTC. Protein product: CASSLRPSPYEQYF.

This clonotype was recorded at least ten times. V gene TRBV9 combines with J gene TRBJ2-7, with 10 bases identical to TRBD1. CDR3 length: 16 residues. V trimming: 3 bases; J trimming: 4 bases; junction bases outside the gene matches: 10. Germline-derived CDR1 and CDR2 are SGDLS and YYNGEE. Here the CDR3 DNA reads TGTGCCAGCAGCGCCGGGGGGACAGGGGCAATATACGAGCAGTACTTC. Protein: CASSAGGTGAIYEQYF. The full variable domain, its missing parts supplied by reference TRBV9 and TRBJ2-7, is DSGVTQTPKHLITATGQRVTLRCSPRSGDLSVYWYQQSLDQGLQFLIQYYNGEERAKGNILERFSAQQFPDLHSELNLSSLELGDSALYFCASSAGGTGAIYEQYFGPGTRLTVT.

This clonotype was observed a handful of times. This chain uses TRBV4-3 with TRBJ2-2, with no clear D. Per the germline V gene, CDR1 is LGHNA and CDR2 is YSLEER. V was shortened by 4 bases and J by 7 bases, with 10 bases between the two germline ends. This CDR3 comprises 13 residues. CDR3 residues: CASSPASVGELFF. The DNA for the CDR3 is TGCGCCAGCAGCCCCGCATCCGTCGGGGAGCTGTTTTTT.

This clonotype was picked up a small number of times. V usage is TRBV27 and J usage is TRBJ2-7, with TRBD1 identical over 12 bases. The V segment lost 3 bases and the J segment 7 bases; nucleotides outside the gene matches: 19. The CDR3 length is 19 residues. Germline V gives CDR1 MNHEY, CDR2 SMNVEV (reference sequence). CDR3 amino acids: CASSFQFSLGQGALREQYF. In nucleotides, the CDR3 is TGTGCCAGCAGTTTCCAATTTTCCCTGGGACAGGGGGCTCTTCGGGAGCAGTACTTC.

The rearrangement links TRBV3-1 to TRBJ2-7; weak D call: TRBD1 (5 bases). CDR1 is LGHDT and CDR2 is YNNKEL in the germline V gene (reference sequence). Trimming pared 1 base from V and 4 bases from J, leaving 11 bases between. This CDR3 has 14 residues. Written as DNA, the CDR3 is TGTGCCAGCAGCCAAGGAGGACGGACATACGAGCAGTACTTC. The encoded protein is CASSQGGRTYEQYF.

This chain uses TRBV12-3 or TRBV12-4 with TRBJ2-5, with D tentatively TRBD1 or TRBD2 (6 bases each). CDR3 length equals 14 residues. With 7 bases removed from V and 0 bases from J, the gap between germline ends came to 12 bases. In DNA form, the CDR3 reads TGTGCCAGCACTCAAGGGGGGAACCAAGAGACCCAGTACTTC. Encoded protein: CASTQGGNQETQYF.

The DNA for the CDR3 is TGTGCCAGCAGTAAACAGGGACTAAACGAGCAGTACTTC. Protein sequence: CASSKQGLNEQYF. V usage is TRBV5-6 and J usage is TRBJ2-7; TRBD2 is a possible D gene (7 bases). The CDR3 contains 13 residues. Germline lookup yields CDR1 SGHDT and CDR2 YYEEEE. V was cut by 5 bases and J by 5 bases, with 14 bases left in between.

The chain links TRBV27 to TRBJ2-7; a possible D gene is TRBD1 (5 bases). Trimming left V 6 bases short and J 7 bases short, with 10 bases between. This CDR3 spans 11 amino acids. Germline loops: CDR1 MNHEY, CDR2 SMNVEV (reference sequence). The CDR3 region has the DNA TGTGCCAGCAGAAGGGGTGGTGAGCAGTACTTC. This codes for CASRRGGEQYF.

This clonotype was found many times. The V and J genes are TRBV9 and TRBJ2-7; TRBD1 matches at 8 bases. CDR3 length: 15 residues. V gave up 0 bases and J gave up 5 bases; unmatched junction bases: 7. Germline CDR1 SGDLS, CDR2 YYNGEE. This chain's CDR3 is CASSVAPGGFDEQYF. The CDR3 nucleotides read TGTGCCAGCAGCGTAGCTCCAGGGGGCTTCGACGAGCAGTACTTC.

This sequence joins TRBV4-3 and TRBJ2-2; weak D call: TRBD2 (5 bases). The CDR3 sequence is 16 residues long. Germline V CDR1 and CDR2: LGHNA, YSLEER. The ends were cut back, 4 bases at V and 2 bases at J, with 14 bases in the middle. The CDR3 DNA reads TGCGCCAGCAGCCGATCATGGGAGAGTAACACCGGGGAGCTGTTTTTT. Residues: CASSRSWESNTGELFF.

This clonotype came up a few times. The chain has TRBV9 and TRBJ2-1, with no clear D. The CDR3 is made up of 16 amino acids. Trimming pared 0 bases from V and 0 bases from J, leaving 10 bases between. Germline CDR1 SGDLS, CDR2 YYNGEE. CDR3 nucleotide sequence: TGTGCCAGCAGCGTAGGTTGGGCAGTCTCCTACAATGAGCAGTTCTTC. Protein product: CASSVGWAVSYNEQFF.

This clonotype was detected a few times. The chain joins TRBV7-3 to TRBJ2-7, with a tentative D call TRBD2 (5 bases). CDR1 and CDR2 from the germline V gene are SGHTA and FQGTGA. V shed 4 bases and J shed 7 bases, with 17 bases lying between them. CDR3 size: 14 residues. The CDR3 region has the DNA TGTGCCAGCAGCTCCGCCGGGCCGACGGGGGAGCAGTACTTC. It codes for CASSSAGPTGEQYF.